This record covers a single T cell receptor (beta chain). The CDR3 has 14 residues. Germline values: CDR1 MDHEN, CDR2 SYDVKM. Trimming removed 7 bases from V and 3 bases from J, with 12 bases in between. TCRdb's table, derived via immunoSEQ multiplex PCR, lists solely in-frame clones and lacks some. The sample consists of fewer than 250,000 clones, roughly 84% of them appearing once. These data come from a study of blood T cell repertoires in COVID-19. This sequence joins TRBV28 and TRBJ2-2; D not certain. Material for sequencing was PBMCs or T cells enriched from blood (not recorded which). This sequence originates from a man under 40 in a cohort exposed to, infected with or recovered from COVID-19 (not recorded which). CDR3 coding DNA: TGTGCCAGCAAGTCCCTAGAACACACCGGGGAGCTGTTTTTT. This codes for CASKSLEHTGELFF.